This T cell receptor beta chain was identified during a study of naive and memory T cell subsets. The beta constant-region primer was an equimolar mix of two oligonucleotides covering TRBC1 and TRBC2. TCRdb reprocessed the UMI-ligation and nested PCR reads via MiXCR and lists one record per CDR3 protein. The table shows about 85,000 distinct CDR3 sequences, with around 13% occurring only once. In regard to this clonotype: Just one base apart from a much larger clone, this may be a read error.

CD4+ T cell IFNgamma after overnight CMV lysate exposure gave donor CMV status. This TCR derives from a human donor in good health. The sequencing input was central memory CD4+ T cells from blood.

The CDR3 sequence: CAWRPTGAGTQYF. CDR3 bases: TGTGCCTGGAGGCCCACGGGCGCGGGTACGCAGTATTTT. The rearrangement joins TRBV30 to TRBJ2-3; possible D gene TRBD2, 5 bases. In germline, CDR1 is GTSNPN, CDR2 SVGIG (reference sequence). The CDR3 is 13 amino acids. Deletions cut 3 bases from V and 8 bases from J, with 15 bases between. Full variable domain (missing parts from reference TRBV30 and TRBJ2-3): SQTIHQWPATLVQPVGSPLSLECTVEGTSNPNLYWYRQAAGRGLQLLFYSVGIGQISSEVPQNLSASRPQDRQFILSSKKLLLSDSGFYLCAWRPTGAGTQYFGPGTRLTVL.